The entry that follows covers one T cell receptor beta chain sequence. Its specificity is unknown. The CDR3 consists of 20 residues. V was clipped by 3 bases and J by 0 bases; unmatched bases: 16. The germline gives CDR1 SGDLS, CDR2 YYNGEE. The sample comes from a study of lymphopenia after photon versus proton radiotherapy. General observations from the study: Under photons, naive T cells and diversity fell while effector/memory populations rose. Better survival with proton therapy was suggested as possible, not demonstrated.

Sequencing used immunoSEQ multiplex PCR; TCRdb keeps in-frame clones, though not all of them. Altogether 35,000 to 45,000 clones are present, approximately 80% being singletons, with the ten largest covering over 20%. The receptor comes from an older woman with pancreatic cancer. The specimen was peripheral blood, collected from a patient treated with proton-based radiotherapy. The chain joins TRBV9 to TRBJ1-4; 8 bases align to TRBD1. CDR3 bases: TGTGCCAGCAGCGCCACGGACAGGGTTCGTCTATTATCAACTAATGAAAAACTGTTTTTT. It encodes CASSATDRVRLLSTNEKLFF.